This T cell receptor beta chain was profiled in a study of blood T cell repertoires in COVID-19 (dated by TCRdb to the early 2020s). For context, the study as a whole: Collaborator samples came from the United States, Italy and Spain and covered acute and convalescent phases of COVID-19. The repertoires were released in a freely available public database meant as a resource for research on the immune response to SARS-CoV-2. The sample metadata nearly always contained a de-identified subject ID, COVID-19 status, age in years and sex. HLA class I and class II types, where available, came from metadata supplied by the sample provider rather than from assay-based typing. The prospective study material was composed of cDNA or gDNA derived from T cells, B-cell-depleted T cells, or PBMCs. The samples were drawn from two sources: the first 160 participants of the ongoing ImmuneRACE study, and 950 to 1,500 subjects contributed by 6 global collaborators. The dataset comprised deeply sampled blood TCRbeta repertoires from subjects exposed to, actively infected with, or recovered from COVID-19.

Points on this clone: Its antigen has not been determined. No much larger clonotype is one base removed from it; base qualities were not supplied.

Beyond this particular receptor, the publication reports: Clinical and demographic metadata were provided uncurated, with the amount varying by source and participant.

The CDR3, from cysteine to phenylalanine, totals 17 residues. The only DNA kept is the CDR3, 51 bases in frame from the first base. At one collaborating source in Seattle, patients were enrolled during active infection and were followed longitudinally through the course of disease. Whole blood was collected in K2EDTA tubes by collaborating institutions according to the institutions' own protocols. Collaborator samples were shipped for TCRbeta analysis as frozen whole blood, isolated PBMCs, or DNA extracted from either sample type. The immunoSEQ Assay, a bias-controlled multiplex PCR, was used to amplify TCRbeta CDR3 regions from genomic DNA. The study's processing was this. Nucleated cell counts per sample were estimated from amplification of reference gene primers within the assay. To quantify the absolute abundance of each unique TCRbeta CDR3 rearrangement, sequence reads were collapsed and filtered. Productive Simpson clonality was computed per sample as the square root of Simpson's diversity index over productive rearrangements. Entries here come from immuneACCESS through TCRdb and include only in-frame sequences with V and J called. Some clones fail to appear in such tables; in the studies checked, an unresolved V gene covers under half of the shortfall, and the cause of the remainder is unknown. V, J and clone size are those of that table, while D and trimming were read from the DNA. In all, the sample holds over 200,000 clones, and 65% to 90% of those were seen once. The top ten clones comprise around 10% of the sample.

Sequenced sample: peripheral blood. The chain was built from TRBV21-1 and TRBJ1-4. TRBV21-1 is a pseudogene. The clonotype comes from a man over 45 with COVID-19, enrolled during active disease. The CDR3: CASSSRPWGATNEKLFF. The base sequence is TGTGCCAGCAGCAGCCGACCCTGGGGAGCAACTAATGAAAAACTGTTTTTT.